This is a list of T cell receptor beta chains from one sample in a study of blood T cell repertoires in COVID-19. Sequencing was performed with immunoSEQ multiplex PCR; in TCRdb, only in-frame clones are kept and a portion is missing. Here the sample spans some 200,000 clones, 70% to 90% being singletons. What was sequenced was peripheral blood. The source is a woman older than 75 with acute or convalescent COVID-19. The CDR3 runs from the conserved cysteine through the conserved F or W. D genes are given only for firm matches. Not every row has a clone size; where given, it reads once, few, many or a size class.

>TRBJ2-7|NA|NA|TRBV25-1
TGTGCCAGCAGTGAAGCTTCTAGGGGGACACCTCACTTC
CASSEASRGTPHF
>TRBJ1-1|NA|once|TRBV19
TGTGCCAGTAGTAACCTAGGAAACACTGAAGCTTTCTTT
CASSNLGNTEAFF
>TRBJ2-7|NA|NA|TRBV6-5
TGTGCCAGCAGTTACAGGGAGGTCTCCTACGAGCAGTACTTC
CASSYREVSYEQYF
>TRBJ1-3|TRBD1|NA|TRBV19
TGTGCCAGTAGTATAGATACGACAGGGGGCTCTGGAAACACCATATATTTT
CASSIDTTGGSGNTIYF
>TRBJ1-5|TRBD1|few|TRBV27
TGTGCCAGCAGTCCGACACGACAGGGCCAGCCCCAGCATTTT
CASSPTRQGQPQHF
>TRBJ1-1|NA|NA|TRBV3-1/TRBV3-2
TGTGCCAGCAGCCAAGAGTCCCGGGGGGGAGGCACTGAAGCTTTCTTT
CASSQESRGGGTEAFF
>TRBJ1-2|NA|NA|TRBV30
TGTGCCTGGAGTGGGGCAGGGGCGACCTATGGCTACACCTTC
CAWSGAGATYGYTF
>TRBJ2-5|NA|NA|TRBV2
TGTGCCAGCGGACCGGGTACGGGGGAAGAGACCCAGTACTTC
CASGPGTGEETQYF
>TRBJ1-1|NA|NA|TRBV10-2
TGCGCCACCCGTGGGATGGGGCACAACACTGAAGCTTTCTTT
CATRGMGHNTEAFF
>TRBJ2-5|TRBD1|NA|TRBV29-1
TGCAGCGTTGACCGGACAGGGGTCGAGACCCAGTACTTC
CSVDRTGVETQYF
>TRBJ2-7|NA|NA|TRBV7-9
TGTGCCAGCAGCTTAGCCAGTGGCCACGAGCAGTACTTC
CASSLASGHEQYF
>TRBJ1-2|NA|once|TRBV6-5
TGTGCCAGCACCTCAGGGAGGGGTTCAGGACGCGGCTACACCTTC
CASTSGRGSGRGYTF
>TRBJ1-1|NA|few|TRBV5-6
TGTGCCAGCAGGTATCGACAGGCCAACACTGAAGCTTTCTTT
CASRYRQANTEAFF
>TRBJ2-2|NA|NA|TRBV6-5
TGTGCCAGGGGAACAGGGTTTAGTACCGGGGAGCTGTTTTTT
CARGTGFSTGELFF
>TRBJ2-7|TRBD2|once|TRBV11-2
TGTGCCAGCAGGGGGGGGAGGAGCGGTCTGGTCTACGAGCAGTACTTC
CASRGGRSGLVYEQYF
>TRBJ1-5|NA|once|TRBV21-1
TGTGCCAGCAGCAAGGAGGGGCCCCTTAGCAATCAGCCCCAGCATTTT
CASSKEGPLSNQPQHF
>TRBJ2-3|NA|once|TRBV30
TGTGCCTGGAGTGTAGGGCGGGATAGCACAGATACGCAGTATTTT
CAWSVGRDSTDTQYF
>TRBJ2-2|TRBD1|NA|TRBV2
TGTGCCAGCAGGACAGGGGCCGGGGACACCGGGGAGCTGTTTTTT
CASRTGAGDTGELFF
>TRBJ2-7|TRBD1|NA|TRBV6-5
TGTGCCAGCAGAAGACAGGGGGACGAGCAGTACTTC
CASRRQGDEQYF
>TRBJ1-1|NA|NA|TRBV6-5
TGTGCCAGCACCATGAACACTGAAGCTTTCTTT
CASTMNTEAFF
>TRBJ2-7|NA|NA|TRBV5-1
TGCGCCAGCAGCTTGGTATCCAGGGCTCGGGAGCAGTACTTC
CASSLVSRAREQYF
>TRBJ2-2|TRBD1|NA|TRBV5-1
TGCGCCAGCAGCGAAGGACAGGGGGCGACGGGCACCGGGGAGCTGTTTTTT
CASSEGQGATGTGELFF
>TRBJ1-5|NA|NA|TRBV10-3
TGTGCCATCAATGAGGGGCCGAGTAGCAATCAGCCCCAGCATTTT
CAINEGPSSNQPQHF
>TRBJ1-1|NA|few|TRBV4-3
TGCGCCAGCAGCCCCCAGGCAACGGACACTGAAGCTTTCTTT
CASSPQATDTEAFF
>TRBJ2-7|TRBD1|NA|TRBV19
TGTGCCAGTAGTCGGACAGGGGTCTACGAGCAGTACTTC
CASSRTGVYEQYF
>TRBJ2-7|NA|NA|TRBV6-1
TGTGCCAGCAGTGAAGAGGTTGGGCAGGGCTACGAGCAGTACTTC
CASSEEVGQGYEQYF
>TRBJ1-1|NA|NA|TRBV7-6
TGTGCCAGCAGCTTCGACACGAACACTGAAGCTTTCTTT
CASSFDTNTEAFF
>TRBJ2-1|TRBD2|NA|TRBV18
TGTGCCAGCTCACCTGGGGGGAGTAGCGGGTTTTACAATGAGCAGTTCTTC
CASSPGGSSGFYNEQFF
>TRBJ1-2|NA|NA|TRBV19
TGTGCCAGTAGTATCCAGGGGCTGAACTATGGCTACACCTTC
CASSIQGLNYGYTF
>TRBJ1-5|TRBD1|NA|TRBV18
TGTGCCAGCTCAAACCAGGCAGGGGGTTATCAGCCCCAGCATTTT
CASSNQAGGYQPQHF
>TRBJ1-2|NA|once|TRBV19
TGTGCCAGTATCCCCGCGGTTGGTTGGGCGGGGGGCTACACCTTC
CASIPAVGWAGGYTF
>TRBJ1-2|NA|NA|TRBV6-5
TGTGCCAGCAGCCGCACAGGGAGGGGTAACTATGGCTACACCTTC
CASSRTGRGNYGYTF
>TRBJ1-5|NA|once|TRBV6-5
TGTGCCAGCAGTTCGGGCGGGGGCCAGCCCCAGCATTTT
CASSSGGGQPQHF
>TRBJ2-1|TRBD1|NA|TRBV10-3
TGTGCCATCAGTGAAGGGCCGTCGGGGAGGACAGGGCGTGATGAGCAGTTCTTC
CAISEGPSGRTGRDEQFF
>TRBJ2-1|TRBD2|NA|TRBV3-1/TRBV3-2
TGTGCCAGCAGCCTAGCGGGAGCGACGGTATACAATGAGCAGTTCTTC
CASSLAGATVYNEQFF
>TRBJ2-1|TRBD2|NA|TRBV6-5
TGTGCCAGCAACCTCCCGGGGGGGTACAATGAGCAGTTCTTC
CASNLPGGYNEQFF
>TRBJ2-1|TRBD2|few|TRBV2
TGTGCCAGCAGTCCCATTAGCGGGAGCTGGAATGAGCAGTTCTTC
CASSPISGSWNEQFF
>TRBJ2-1|NA|NA|TRBV29-1
TGCAGCGTTGATGGGACTCTACCCTCCTACAATGAGCAGTTCTTC
CSVDGTLPSYNEQFF
>TRBJ1-1|NA|few|TRBV30
TGTGCCTGGACCAAGGGGGGGCCCGGCCAATTT
CAWTKGGPGQF
>TRBJ1-5|TRBD1|NA|TRBV19
TGTGCCAGTAGTATCATGACAGGGGTAAATCAGCCCCAGCATTTT
CASSIMTGVNQPQHF
>TRBJ1-2|NA|NA|TRBV12-3/TRBV12-4
TGTGCCAGCAGCGCCGGGGCAGGGCGGGGAGGCACCTTC
CASSAGAGRGGTF
>TRBJ1-2|NA|NA|TRBV2
TGTGCCAGCAGTGAATTCGGCTATGGCTACACCTTC
CASSEFGYGYTF
>TRBJ2-3|TRBD1|NA|TRBV18
TGTGCCAGCTCACCGACAGGGGCGGGCACAGATACGCAGTATTTT
CASSPTGAGTDTQYF
>TRBJ2-1|TRBD2|NA|TRBV14
TGTGCCAGCAGCCGGGTTAGCGGGAGTTATGAGCAGTTCTTC
CASSRVSGSYEQFF
>TRBJ1-2|TRBD1|NA|TRBV6-6
TGTGCCAGCAGTTACCTTGACAGGGCTGATGGCTACACCTTC
CASSYLDRADGYTF
>TRBJ2-3|TRBD2|NA|TRBV28
TGTGCCAGCAGTCCGACCCGGGCCAGGACGCTAGCGGGAAACACAGATACGCAGTATTTT
CASSPTRARTLAGNTDTQYF
>TRBJ2-7|TRBD1|NA|TRBV7-2
TGTGCCAGCGGAGGGGCAGGGGGCTTCTCCTACGAGCAGTACTTC
CASGGAGGFSYEQYF
>TRBJ2-1|TRBD1|NA|TRBV16
TGTGCCAGCAGCCAGAGACAGGGGGGGGCCAATGAGCAGTTCTTC
CASSQRQGGANEQFF
>TRBJ2-1|TRBD2|NA|TRBV9
TGTGCCAGCAGCGTAGTGGGACTAGCGGGTTACAATGAGCAGTTCTTC
CASSVVGLAGYNEQFF
>TRBJ2-2|TRBD1|NA|TRBV10-3
TGTGCCATCAGTGAGGGATGGGACAGGGGATCTGGCGGGGAGCTGTTTTTT
CAISEGWDRGSGGELFF
>TRBJ1-5|TRBD1|NA|TRBV7-2
TGTGCCAGCAGCTCAGGACAGGGGTGGAATCAGCCCCAGCATTTT
CASSSGQGWNQPQHF
>TRBJ2-1|TRBD1|NA|TRBV7-3
TGTGCCAGCAGCTTGGACAGGGGGCATAGTGAGCAGTTCTTC
CASSLDRGHSEQFF
>TRBJ1-5|TRBD1|NA|TRBV19
TGTGCCAGGAGGACAGGGGGGAGCAATCAGCCCCAGCATTTT
CARRTGGSNQPQHF
>TRBJ1-6|NA|NA|TRBV5-6
TGTGCCAGCAGCCCCCTGGGGCAGGGAAATTCACCCCTCCACTTT
CASSPLGQGNSPLHF
>TRBJ1-5|TRBD1|NA|TRBV29-1
TGCAGCGTTGGAGGACAGGGAGGACAGCCCCAGCATTTT
CSVGGQGGQPQHF
>TRBJ1-2|NA|NA|TRBV7-2
TGTGCCAGCAGCCCTTATAACTATGGCTACACCTTC
CASSPYNYGYTF
>TRBJ1-1|TRBD1|NA|TRBV12-5
TGTGCTAGTGGACGTCCGGAGGGGGCGATGAACACTGAAGCTTTCTTT
CASGRPEGAMNTEAFF